The source of this T cell receptor (beta chain) is a study of blood T cell repertoires in COVID-19. Sequenced by immunoSEQ multiplex PCR; TCRdb stores in-frame clones only, minus some. The sample yields about 62,000 clones, under 85% seen once. V was trimmed by 6 bases and J by 5 bases, leaving 19 bases between them. The CDR3 is 15 residues long. Per germline, CDR1 SGHTA and CDR2 FQGNSA. Judged by abundance, this clone is medium-sized. The V gene is TRBV7-2, the J gene TRBJ1-2; a possible D gene is TRBD1 (6 bases). This receptor was obtained from a woman aged 50 to 60 with active or convalescent COVID-19. Sample: peripheral blood. In nucleotides, the CDR3 is TGTGCCAGCAGTCTCGGGGGGCCCTTTGGGTATGGCTACACCTTC. Amino acids: CASSLGGPFGYGYTF.